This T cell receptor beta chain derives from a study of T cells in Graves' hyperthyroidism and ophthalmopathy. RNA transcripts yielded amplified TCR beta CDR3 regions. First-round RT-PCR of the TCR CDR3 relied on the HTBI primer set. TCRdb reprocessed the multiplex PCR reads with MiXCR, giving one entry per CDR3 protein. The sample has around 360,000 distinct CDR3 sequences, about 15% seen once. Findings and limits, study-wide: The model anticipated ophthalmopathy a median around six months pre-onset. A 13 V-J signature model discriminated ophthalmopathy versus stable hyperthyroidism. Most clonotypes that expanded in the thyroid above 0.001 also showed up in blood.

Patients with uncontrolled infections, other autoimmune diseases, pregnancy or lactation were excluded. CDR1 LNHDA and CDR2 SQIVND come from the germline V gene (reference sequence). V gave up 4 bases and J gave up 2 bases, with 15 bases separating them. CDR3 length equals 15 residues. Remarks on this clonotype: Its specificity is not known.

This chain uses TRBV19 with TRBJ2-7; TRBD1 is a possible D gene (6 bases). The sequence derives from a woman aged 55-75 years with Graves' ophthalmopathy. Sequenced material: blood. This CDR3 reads CASSRGSGVPYEQYF. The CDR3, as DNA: TGTGCCAGTAGTAGGGGATCAGGGGTACCCTACGAGCAGTACTTC.